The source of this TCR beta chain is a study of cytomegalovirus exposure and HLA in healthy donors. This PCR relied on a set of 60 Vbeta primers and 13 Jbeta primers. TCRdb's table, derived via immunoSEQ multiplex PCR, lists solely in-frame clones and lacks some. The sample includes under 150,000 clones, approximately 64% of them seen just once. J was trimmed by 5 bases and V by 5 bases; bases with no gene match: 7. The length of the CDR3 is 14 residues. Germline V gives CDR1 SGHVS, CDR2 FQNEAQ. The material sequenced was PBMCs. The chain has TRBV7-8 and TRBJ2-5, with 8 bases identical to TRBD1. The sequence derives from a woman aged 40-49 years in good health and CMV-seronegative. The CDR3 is CASSPGDRRETQYF. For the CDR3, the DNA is TGTGCCAGCAGCCCGGGGGACAGGAGGGAGACCCAGTACTTC.